This T cell receptor (beta chain) was sequenced in a study of blood T cells in healthy people across ages. The study, taken as a whole, reports: Diversity figures derived from one million T cells were judged to underestimate the true value.

Alongside a J-beta primer mix, a sample-barcoded 5' primer served in a second PCR lasting about 7 to 12 cycles. One entry per CDR3 protein, called by TCRdb with MiXCR from the 5' RACE reads. The sample shows around 820,000 distinct CDR3 sequences, around a quarter of them seen only once. This clonotype was detected only a few times. Its antigen remains unknown. Per germline, CDR1 SGHTA and CDR2 FQGNSA. The CDR3 is 15 amino acids. The V end lost 4 bases, the J end lost 5 bases, and 17 bases lay between the germline ends. Those donating, healthy Caucasian individuals from Russia, were aged 6 to 90. Another study also made use of these data, one on T cells of mothers and their children. That study reports: Compared with unrelated pairs, related mother-child pairs had slightly higher, non-significant overlap. No clone of persistent microchimeric T cells was detected.

What was sequenced was blood. This TCR came from a boy under 18 in good health. The chain links TRBV7-2 to TRBJ2-5; tentatively, D is TRBD1 (5 bases). CDR3 coding DNA: TGTGCCAGCAGCTCTTTAGGGGTGCCTTGGGAGACCCAGTACTTC. Protein sequence: CASSSLGVPWETQYF.